The 7 T cell receptor beta chains reported below all come from one sample, sequenced in a study of vaccination and CD4 T cells after COVID-19. Indicated treatment: approximately nine-day PBMC culture with coronavirus spike peptide pools or control peptides (ViraFEST assay). Cultured CD4+ T cells had their DNA profiled by the Oncomine TCR Beta short-read assay. TCRdb reanalysed the PCR reads using MiXCR and keeps one entry per CDR3 protein. The sample records 3,700 or so distinct CDR3 sequences, over 12% being singletons. Their antigen targets remain unknown. The sample comprised CD4+ T cells from blood, cultured in vitro. The source of these receptors is a human donor who had recovered from COVID-19.

Sample share makes this clonotype medium-sized. V and J are TRBV6-1 and TRBJ1-5; D gene uncertain. V lost 1 base, J lost 2 bases, and 9 bases lay in between. The germline V gene encodes CDR1 MNHNS and CDR2 SASEGT. This CDR3 is built from 15 residues. The CDR3 reads CASSEGARGNQPQHF. CDR3 nucleotide sequence: TGTGCCAGCAGTGAAGGGGCTCGCGGCAATCAGCCCCAGCATTTT.

In its sample, this clonotype is medium-sized. The chain joins TRBV15 to TRBJ2-5; possibly TRBD1 or TRBD2 for D (6 bases each). CDR3 length: 17 amino acids. Germline assignment: CDR1 LNHNV and CDR2 YYDKDF (reference sequence). Trimming removed 3 bases from V and 5 bases from J, with 22 bases in between. CDR3 DNA sequence: TGTGCCACCAGCAGCATCCTAGGGGGGCCCTCCCGGGAGACCCAGTACTTC. The encoded protein is CATSSILGGPSRETQYF.

This clonotype has a handful of counts. The V and J genes are TRBV11-2 and TRBJ1-1; no reliable D call. Deletions cut 5 bases from V and 1 base from J, with 11 bases between. The length of the CDR3 is 14 residues. CDR1 and CDR2 from the germline V gene are SGHAT and FQNNGV. The CDR3 region is CASSLLGKNTEAFF. The CDR3 region has the DNA TGTGCCAGCAGCCTACTGGGGAAGAACACTGAAGCTTTCTTT.

This clonotype was picked up a small number of times. The V call is TRBV30, the J call TRBJ1-6; 7 positions agree with TRBD1. The germline V gene encodes CDR1 GTSNPN and CDR2 SVGIG (reference sequence). The CDR3 sequence is 16 residues long. V was pared by 4 bases and J by 1 base, with 7 bases of the junction left unmatched. The CDR3 reads CAWIREGASYNSPLHF. The CDR3 DNA reads TGTGCCTGGATCAGAGAGGGGGCATCCTATAATTCACCCCTCCACTTT.

The chain is built from TRBV2 and TRBJ1-1; tentatively, D is TRBD1 (5 bases). The germline V gene has CDR1 SNHLY and CDR2 FYNNEI. V was trimmed by 8 bases and J by 2 bases, leaving 15 bases between them. CDR3 length: 14 residues. The CDR3 here is CASVPGTLNTEAFF. The CDR3 DNA sequence: TGTGCCAGCGTCCCCGGGACCCTAAACACTGAAGCTTTCTTT.

Sample share makes this clonotype medium-sized. The chain combines TRBV20-1 with TRBJ1-5, with 7 positions matching TRBD1. In germline, CDR1 is DFQATT, CDR2 SNEGSKA (reference sequence). Trimming removed 5 bases from V and 2 bases from J; junction bases left unmatched: 6. The CDR3 sequence is 14 residues long. Written as DNA, the CDR3 is TGCAGTGCTTTGGCTGGACAGGGCAATCAGCCCCAGCATTTT. It yields the protein CSALAGQGNQPQHF.

CDR3 residues: CASSNQETQYF. In nucleotides, the CDR3 is TGTGCCAGCAGCAATCAAGAGACCCAGTACTTC. V is TRBV6-1 and J is TRBJ2-5; D is undetermined. The V end was cut by 6 bases, the J end by 2 bases, with 4 bases between. CDR1 MNHNS and CDR2 SASEGT come from the germline V gene. CDR3 length equals 11 residues.